One and the same sample provided the 21 T cell receptor beta chains below, sequenced in a study of shared clonotypes between healthy human individuals. Sequenced by immunoSEQ multiplex PCR; TCRdb stores in-frame clones only, minus some. The sample shows roughly 1,000,000 clones, about 80% of them seen only once. The sample was memory CD4+ T cells from PBMCs. This sample's subset: CD45RA-negative fraction. Receptors were obtained from a man between 18 and 29 years old in good health. Some clones in this sample may be carry-over from other donors' samples.

Notes on this clone: Other DNA sequences of this sample code for an identical CDR3. The chain employs TRBV6-5 and TRBJ1-5, with D perhaps matching TRBD1 (6 bases). Germline CDR1 is MNHEY and CDR2 is SVGAGI. This CDR3 contains 14 residues. The V gene lost 0 bases and the J gene lost 7 bases, with 10 bases spanning the gap. CDR3 in amino acids: CASSYSGRGQPQHF. CDR3 bases: TGTGCCAGCAGTTACTCCGGCAGGGGCCAGCCCCAGCATTTT.

In its sample, this clone was seen a few times. CDR3 amino acids: CATSPILSNQPQHF. CDR3 nucleotide sequence: TGTGCCACCAGTCCGATCCTTAGCAATCAGCCCCAGCATTTT. The chain links TRBV15 to TRBJ1-5, with D hard to call. V lost 6 bases and J 0 bases, leaving 9 bases between the germline ends. Germline V gene data show CDR1 as LNHNV and CDR2 as YYDKDF (reference sequence). The CDR3 is made up of 14 amino acids.

V and J are TRBV5-5 and TRBJ1-2, with TRBD1 matching 12 bases. The CDR3 spans 17 residues. The ends lost 2 bases at V and 0 bases at J; junction bases unmatched: 5. Germline CDR1 and CDR2: SGHKS and YYEKEE (reference sequence). Here the CDR3 reads CASSLRGQGASNYGYTF. The CDR3 DNA reads TGTGCCAGCAGCTTACGGGGACAGGGGGCGTCTAACTATGGCTACACCTTC.

This clone was picked up one time. CDR3: CASSYPAGGTGELFF. The CDR3 DNA is TGTGCCAGCAGCTATCCGGCAGGGGGCACCGGGGAGCTGTTTTTT. This rearrangement joins TRBV28 to TRBJ2-2; TRBD1 matches 7 bases. V was pared by 6 bases and J by 4 bases, with 8 bases of the junction left unmatched. This CDR3 is 15 amino acids long. Germline-derived CDR1 and CDR2 are MDHEN and SYDVKM.

This clone was recorded a few times. This sequence joins TRBV1 and TRBJ1-5; TRBD1 is the table's D call and was not checked against the DNA. TRBV1 has pseudogene status. The CDR3 contains 16 residues. For the CDR3, the DNA is TGCACCAGCAGCCAAGATCGGCAGAAGGGGAATCAGCCCCAGCATTTT. It yields the protein CTSSQDRQKGNQPQHF.

The V call is TRBV4-1, the J call TRBJ2-5; D ambiguous. Germline V gene data show CDR1 as MGHRA and CDR2 as YSYEKL. This CDR3 region has 14 residues. Between the trimmed V and J ends, which lost 4 bases and 1 base, there was a span of 10 bases. CDR3 DNA sequence: TGCGCCAGCAGCCGCGCCAGCCTCCAAGAGACCCAGTACTTC. This codes for CASSRASLQETQYF.

The gene calls are TRBV6-1 and TRBJ1-2; D is possibly TRBD1 (6 bases). This CDR3 has 14 residues. V gave up 0 bases and J gave up 4 bases, with 9 bases separating them. Looked up from germline, CDR1 is MNHNS and CDR2 is SASEGT. The CDR3 region has the DNA TGTGCCAGCAGTGAAGCATCCAGGGGCTATGGCTACACCTTC. It codes for CASSEASRGYGYTF.

The V call is TRBV28, the J call TRBJ2-1, with 10 nucleotides matching TRBD2. CDR3 size: 16 residues. Germline-derived CDR1 and CDR2 are MDHEN and SYDVKM. V trimming: 3 bases; J trimming: 7 bases; junction bases outside the gene matches: 9. As DNA, the CDR3 is TGTGCCAGCAGTTTGATTAGCGGGAGGTTTGGGAATGAGCAGTTCTTC. Encoded protein: CASSLISGRFGNEQFF.

Comment on this clone: A much larger clone lies one base from this, so it may be a read error. Other DNA sequences of this sample code for an identical CDR3. The chain carries TRBV6-5 and TRBJ1-1; D call uncertain. Per the germline V gene, CDR1 is MNHEY and CDR2 is SVGAGI. Trimming took off 5 bases at V and 1 base at J, with 8 bases between the two ends. This CDR3 region has 13 residues. The CDR3 reads CASSRTGNTEAFF. DNA for the CDR3: TGTGCCAGCAGTCGGACGGGGAACACTGAAGCTTTCTTT.

This clone was seen ten or more times. V and J are TRBV2 and TRBJ1-5; D is unclear. CDR1 is SNHLY, CDR2 FYNNEI, per germline. The CDR3 totals 15 residues. V was shortened by 3 bases and J by 7 bases, with 16 bases between the two germline ends. The CDR3 bases are TGTGCCAGCAGTGATACGGGAGGGAGGGAGCAGCCCCAGCATTTT. It translates to CASSDTGGREQPQHF.

The chain recombines TRBV7-9 with TRBJ2-1, with 8 bases fitting TRBD2. Losses at the gene ends were 5 bases for V and 4 bases for J; bases not matched to a gene: 7. The CDR3 extends over 15 amino acids. Germline lookup yields CDR1 SEHNR and CDR2 FQNEAQ (reference sequence). The CDR3 is CASSPHSGTYNEQFF. DNA for the CDR3: TGTGCCAGCAGCCCCCATAGCGGGACTTACAATGAGCAGTTCTTC.

The chain couples TRBV11-1 to TRBJ2-5, with D possibly being TRBD2 (5 bases). Germline V gives CDR1 SGHAT, CDR2 FQDESV (reference sequence). V shed 6 bases and J shed 5 bases, with 13 bases lying between them. The CDR3 is made up of 13 amino acids. The CDR3 spells CASSHPSGETQYF. The DNA for the CDR3 is TGTGCCAGCAGTCATCCTTCGGGGGAGACCCAGTACTTC.

This clone appeared once. V gene TRBV6-6 combines with J gene TRBJ2-5, with TRBD2 identical over 10 bases. CDR3 length: 14 amino acids. The germline V gene encodes CDR1 MNHNY and CDR2 SVGAGI (reference sequence). With 6 bases clipped from V and 4 bases from J, the junction kept 5 bases outside the gene matches. The chain's CDR3 is CASRSGRAGETQYF. CDR3 DNA: TGTGCCAGCAGGAGCGGGAGGGCTGGAGAGACCCAGTACTTC.

The chain has TRBV5-1 and TRBJ2-7; D remains ambiguous. Germline assignment: CDR1 SGHRS and CDR2 YFSETQ. This CDR3 has 15 residues. Trimming took 1 base from V and 2 from J, leaving 13 bases between them. The CDR3 DNA reads TGCGCCAGCAGCTTGCAAGGAGTGGGAACCTACGAGCAGTACTTC. This encodes CASSLQGVGTYEQYF.

This sequence joins TRBV7-3 and TRBJ1-5; 10 bases map to TRBD1. Losses at the gene ends were 1 base for V and 10 bases for J; bases not matched to a gene: 4. Germline V gene lookup returns CDR1 SGHTA and CDR2 FQGTGA. The CDR3 is 14 residues long. The CDR3 nucleotides are TGTGCCAGCAGCTTAATGGGACAGGGGAGTCCCCAGCATTTT. Its translation: CASSLMGQGSPQHF.

The chain links TRBV5-4 to TRBJ1-1; D is perhaps TRBD1 (6 bases). Between the trimmed V and J ends, which lost 2 bases and 4 bases, there was a span of 15 bases. CDR1 is SGHNT and CDR2 is YYREEE in the germline V gene (reference sequence). The CDR3 is 15 amino acids. In DNA form, the CDR3 reads TGTGCCAGCAGCTTTAGTTTGGGGGGGGCCACTGAAGCTTTCTTT. This sequence encodes CASSFSLGGATEAFF. Full variable domain (outside the CDR3, taken from reference TRBV5-4 and TRBJ1-1): ETGVTQSPTHLIKTRGQQVTLRCSSQSGHNTVSWYQQALGQGPQFIFQYYREEENGRGNFPPRFSGLQFPNYSSELNVNALELDDSALYLCASSFSLGGATEAFFGQGTRLTVV.

This sequence joins TRBV4-1 and TRBJ2-5, with 8 nucleotides matching TRBD1. The ends lost 3 bases at V and 5 bases at J; junction bases unmatched: 2. The CDR3 totals 13 residues. Germline V gives CDR1 MGHRA, CDR2 YSYEKL. CDR3 DNA: TGCGCCAGCAGCCATTGGACAGGGGAGACCCAGTACTTC. Translating gives CASSHWTGETQYF.

V usage is TRBV15 and J usage is TRBJ1-2, with 7 bases that match TRBD1. CDR3 size: 13 residues. With 5 bases clipped from V and 7 bases from J, the junction kept 7 bases outside the gene matches. From germline, CDR1 is LNHNV and CDR2 YYDKDF (reference sequence). The CDR3 spells CATSPRQGGGYTF. In DNA, the CDR3 is TGTGCCACCAGCCCCCGACAGGGTGGTGGCTACACCTTC.

The chain couples TRBV6-1 to TRBJ2-1, with D possibly being TRBD1 or TRBD2 (5 bases each). The CDR3 spans 13 residues. In germline, CDR1 is MNHNS, CDR2 SASEGT. The V and J ends lost 1 base and 8 bases respectively, with 9 bases between them. CDR3 sequence (DNA): TGTGCCAGCAGTGAAGAGAGGGGCTATGAGCAGTTCTTC. This sequence encodes CASSEERGYEQFF.

V and J are TRBV10-3 and TRBJ1-1; possibly TRBD1 for D (5 bases). V was pared by 3 bases and J by 8 bases, with 16 bases between. The CDR3 length is 14 residues. Per the germline V gene, CDR1 is ENHRY and CDR2 is SYGVKD. CDR3 loop: CAISDSKAWGEAFF. Here the CDR3 DNA reads TGTGCCATCAGTGACTCGAAGGCCTGGGGGGAAGCTTTCTTT.

DNA of the CDR3: TGCGCCAGCAGTCCCTCCGGAGGAATACAAGCCGGGACAGGGTGGAACTTAGTCCTGACTTTC. Its protein is CASSPSGGIQAGTGWNLVLTF. V gene TRBV23-1 combines with J gene TRBJ2-6; TRBD1 matches at 9 bases. TRBV23-1 is assigned to the ORF class and has an uncertain function. CDR3 length: 21 amino acids. J was trimmed by 13 bases and V by 4 bases; bases with no gene match: 29.